Listed here is a single T cell receptor (beta chain). The time point is: newly diagnosed GD, antithyroid drugs for less than 3 months. Preparation of the TCR library used RNA extracted from PBMCs. The sample comes from a study of regulatory T cells in long-lasting Graves disease. Investigators prepared the TCR beta libraries by applying iRepertoire HTBI primers and Arm-PCR of CDR3 regions. TCRdb passed the multiplex PCR reads through MiXCR, listing each CDR3 protein once. The top ten hold under 20% of the sample, which has about 620,000 distinct CDR3 sequences, roughly 15% seen once. Germline V lookup: CDR1 LNHDA, CDR2 SQIVND (reference sequence). V was clipped by 6 bases and J by 2 bases, with 17 bases between them. This CDR3 has 16 residues. Separately, the same data were catalogued under a study of T cells in Graves' hyperthyroidism and ophthalmopathy.

The chain carries TRBV19 and TRBJ2-4; D is ambiguous. This material consisted of peripheral blood mononuclear cells (PBMCs), taken at new diagnosis, from a patient treated with antithyroid drugs. This sequence originates from a woman aged 25 to 39 with Graves disease. CDR3 amino acids: CASSPAGWSSKNIQYF. The CDR3 coding sequence is TGTGCCAGTAGCCCCGCCGGTTGGAGCTCCAAAAACATTCAGTACTTC.